This T cell receptor beta chain derives from a study of cytomegalovirus exposure and HLA in healthy donors. Findings and limits, study-wide: In a later analysis, donors in an Asian-associated ancestry cluster reportedly had fewer N-insertions in productive TCRs than the cohort mean.

With regard to this clone: The antigen is unknown.

60 Vbeta and 13 Jbeta primers were used in PCR. Clones were read by immunoSEQ multiplex PCR, and TCRdb kept only the in-frame ones, dropping some. Here the sample spans about 190,000 clones, around 77% being singletons. The V and J ends lost 3 bases and 6 bases respectively, with 12 bases between them. This CDR3 has 13 amino acids. Germline-derived CDR1 and CDR2 are LNHDA and SQIVND (reference sequence). The chain couples TRBV19 to TRBJ2-7; D possibly corresponds to TRBD1 (5 bases). Sequenced: PBMCs. This receptor was obtained from a woman aged 18-29 years in good health and CMV-seronegative. In DNA form, the CDR3 reads TGTGCCAGTAGTATGGTTCAGGGTTCCGAGCAGTACTTC. Translating gives CASSMVQGSEQYF.